One sample yielded the 4 T cell receptor beta chains listed below, sequenced in a study of cytomegalovirus exposure and HLA in healthy donors. PCR primers comprised 60 Vbeta and 13 Jbeta primers. Some clones are missing from TCRdb's copy, which holds only in-frame ones; the method was immunoSEQ multiplex PCR. This sample contains 55,000 to 70,000 clones. Source material: PBMCs. The receptor source for this set is a female donor in good health and CMV-seropositive.

CDR3 loop: CASSQGQFSYEQYF. CDR3 coding DNA: TGCGCCAGCAGCCAGGGGCAGTTTTCCTACGAGCAGTACTTC. The chain has TRBV5-1 and TRBJ2-7, with D possibly TRBD1 on 6 matching bases. CDR3 length equals 14 residues. The V end was cut by 4 bases, the J end by 1 base, with 12 bases between. Germline V gene lookup returns CDR1 SGHRS and CDR2 YFSETQ.

The CDR3 protein is CASSQESASFNEQFF. In nucleotides, the CDR3 is TGCGCCAGCAGCCAAGAAAGCGCTAGTTTCAATGAGCAGTTCTTC. This rearrangement joins TRBV4-3 to TRBJ2-1; D is uncertain. The V and J ends lost 0 bases and 6 bases respectively, with 12 bases between them. CDR3 size: 15 residues. CDR1 and CDR2 (germline): LGHNA, YSLEER.

The chain employs TRBV19 and TRBJ1-2; D possibly corresponds to TRBD1 (6 bases). Germline assignment: CDR1 LNHDA and CDR2 SQIVND (reference sequence). Trimming took 5 bases from V and 3 from J, leaving 19 bases between them. The CDR3 sequence is 16 residues long. Here the CDR3 reads CASSRQNTGHYYGYTF. CDR3 nucleotides: TGTGCCAGTAGTCGCCAAAATACGGGACACTACTATGGCTACACCTTC.

Worth noting for this clone: The junction and the germline gene differ at one end; a read error may be behind it. This sequence joins TRBV7-9 and TRBJ1-5; D remains unclear. This CDR3 is 12 amino acids long. In germline, CDR1 is SEHNR, CDR2 FQNEAQ (reference sequence). DNA of the CDR3: TGTGCCAGCAGCTTAGGGGAGCAGCACCAGCATTTT. The encoded protein is CASSLGEQHQHF.